This T cell receptor (beta chain) was found in a study of tumor-infiltrating lymphocytes in primary liver carcinoma. In its sample, this clonotype was seen many times. Antigen unknown. Broader study findings: Merely about 8-24% of top clones occurred in all five tumor regions.

Production of TCR beta cDNA used 500 ng total RNA together with a constant-region primer. Sequencing libraries for TCR beta derived from three nested multiplex PCR rounds that used slightly modified ARM-PCR. In the first two PCR rounds, TRBV1-TRBV30 forward primers were paired with a C-beta reverse primer, and each round lasted about 10 cycles. Via MiXCR, TCRdb re-called the multiplex PCR reads, giving one row per CDR3 protein. The sample lists fewer than 110,000 distinct CDR3 sequences, approximately 70% occurring once. Trimming cost V 3 bases and J 7 bases; bases outside gene matches: 7. The CDR3 has 14 amino acids. Germline CDR1 is MGHRA and CDR2 is YSYEKL. Co-extracting RNA and DNA was done with about 20-34 mg of unsorted bulk tissue as input. Whichever tumor sample was examined, it had over 80% viable tumor cells.

This clonotype originated in a woman aged 55-69 years with primary liver carcinoma and hepatitis B virus infection. Material for sequencing was liver tumor tissue from sampling region 2. Stated subset: tumor region T2, inferior pole. The chain links TRBV4-1 to TRBJ1-2; 8 bases match TRBD1. The CDR3 DNA is TGCGCCAGCAGCCAGGATCAGGGGGCGCGTGGCTACACCTTC. Translated, it gives CASSQDQGARGYTF.